Below, 14 T cell receptor beta chains from the same sample are listed, as sequenced in a study of T cells in Graves' hyperthyroidism and ophthalmopathy. What was amplified from RNA transcripts were TCR beta CDR3 regions. The HTBI primer set drove a first-round RT-PCR of the TCR CDR3. MiXCR was run by TCRdb on the multiplex PCR reads, yielding one entry per CDR3 protein. Of about 660,000 distinct CDR3 sequences in the sample, roughly 45% were seen once. The source material was peripheral blood or thyroid tissue (not recorded which). These receptors came from an adult man with Graves' disease, either hyperthyroidism or ophthalmopathy (not recorded which).

The CDR3: CASSLRGEGNQPQHF. The DNA of the CDR3 is TGTGCCAGCAGCCTCAGGGGGGAGGGCAATCAGCCCCAGCATTTT. The chain carries TRBV5-6 and TRBJ1-5, with 7 bases that match TRBD1. The length of the CDR3 is 15 residues. Germline-derived CDR1 and CDR2 are SGHDT and YYEEEE. After removal of 4 bases from V and 2 bases from J, the junction contained 6 bases not matched to a gene.

This clonotype was seen a handful of times. This chain connects TRBV7-9 to TRBJ1-2; D not certain. V was clipped by 5 bases and J by 8 bases, with 15 bases between them. The CDR3 has 13 residues. Germline-derived CDR1 and CDR2 are SEHNR and FQNEAQ (reference sequence). In nucleotides, the CDR3 is TGTGCCAGCAGCCCAAGACAAGTGGTCGGCTACACCTTC. Translated, it gives CASSPRQVVGYTF.

The V and J genes are TRBV24-1 and TRBJ1-2; TRBD1 might be the D (5 bases). The V and J ends lost 1 base and 8 bases respectively, with 10 bases between them. This CDR3 is built from 13 residues. CDR1 is KGHDR and CDR2 is SFDVKD in the germline V gene. CDR3 amino acids: CATSDFLGAGYTF. CDR3 nucleotides: TGTGCCACCAGTGATTTTTTAGGGGCAGGCTACACCTTC.

This clonotype was observed a handful of times. The V gene is TRBV6-9, the J gene TRBJ1-2; D ambiguous. V shed 1 base and J shed 3 bases, with 15 bases lying between them. Germline lookup yields CDR1 MNHGY and CDR2 SVAAGI. This CDR3 region has 16 residues. The CDR3 DNA follows: TGTGCCAGCAGTTATTTGGGCAGCCCTGCCGACTATGGCTACACCTTC. It specifies CASSYLGSPADYGYTF.

Comment on this clonotype: This may arise from a read error, as a much more abundant clone is one base away. The chain recombines TRBV9 with TRBJ2-5, with 15 bases matching TRBD2. CDR1 is SGDLS, CDR2 YYNGEE, per germline. The CDR3 is 16 amino acids. The J segment lost 5 bases and the V segment lost 3 bases, leaving 5 bases of the junction unmatched. The CDR3, as DNA: TGTGCCAGCAGCGGGACTAGCGGGGGGGCCGGGGAGACCCAGTACTTC. Its translation: CASSGTSGGAGETQYF. The whole variable domain, remainder taken from reference TRBV9 and TRBJ2-5, is DSGVTQTPKHLITATGQRVTLRCSPRSGDLSVYWYQQSLDQGLQFLIQYYNGEERAKGNILERFSAQQFPDLHSELNLSSLELGDSALYFCASSGTSGGAGETQYFGPGTRLLVL.

Comments on this clonotype: This may come from a read error, since a much larger clone is one base off. The chain recombines TRBV20-1 with TRBJ2-7, with D hard to call. This CDR3 comprises 13 residues. Germline CDR1 DFQATT, CDR2 SNEGSKA (reference sequence). The V gene lost 3 bases and the J gene lost 3 bases, with 12 bases spanning the gap. CDR3 residues: CSASRPLYYEQYF. CDR3 bases: TGCAGTGCTAGTAGGCCTCTCTACTACGAGCAGTACTTC.

This clonotype turned up a few times. The CDR3 DNA reads as TGTGCCAGCAGCGGGGGACTAGCGGGTAGAGAGACCCAGTACTTC. It is translated as CASSGGLAGRETQYF. The V and J genes are TRBV5-4 and TRBJ2-5; TRBD2 agrees at 12 bases. This CDR3 region has 15 residues. Germline V gives CDR1 SGHNT, CDR2 YYREEE (reference sequence). After removal of 4 bases from V and 4 bases from J, the junction contained 5 bases not matched to a gene.

Note on this clonotype: With a much larger clone just one base away, this may be a read error. The chain has TRBV24-1 and TRBJ1-5; TRBD1 aligns across 8 bases. Per germline, CDR1 KGHDR and CDR2 SFDVKD. Losses at the gene ends were 4 bases for V and 2 bases for J; bases not matched to a gene: 9. The CDR3 contains 17 residues. The CDR3 DNA is TGTGCCACCAGTGACAAGAATCAGGGGGCCCGCAATCAGCCCCAGCATTTT. Protein sequence: CATSDKNQGARNQPQHF.

CDR3 loop: CATSDSRDRGRETQYF. The CDR3 DNA reads as TGTGCCACCAGTGACTCGCGGGACAGGGGTCGAGAGACCCAGTACTTC. This sequence joins TRBV24-1 and TRBJ2-5; 10 nucleotides match TRBD1. The CDR3 is 16 residues long. From germline, CDR1 is KGHDR and CDR2 SFDVKD. V gave up 4 bases and J gave up 4 bases; unmatched junction bases: 8.

This clonotype has more than one count but fewer than ten. The gene calls are TRBV7-2 and TRBJ1-6, with 8 bases aligning to TRBD1. Per the germline V gene, CDR1 is SGHTA and CDR2 is FQGNSA. This CDR3 is 16 amino acids long. V dropped 3 bases and J dropped 3; count of bases not matched to a gene: 4. Here the CDR3 reads CASSLTGVYYNSPLHF. As DNA, the CDR3 is TGTGCCAGCAGCTTGACAGGGGTCTACTATAATTCACCCCTCCACTTT.

This clonotype was seen more than once but under ten times. The chain has TRBV7-9 and TRBJ1-1; D remains unclear. This CDR3 has 14 residues. V was cut by 3 bases and J by 5 bases, with 13 bases left in between. In germline, CDR1 is SEHNR, CDR2 FQNEAQ (reference sequence). CDR3 protein: CASSLEDSDTEAFF. The CDR3 coding sequence is TGTGCCAGCAGCTTGGAAGATTCAGATACTGAAGCTTTCTTT.

V and J are TRBV6-1 and TRBJ2-7; 10 nucleotides align to TRBD1. From germline, CDR1 is MNHNS and CDR2 SASEGT. This CDR3 comprises 15 residues. Trimming removed 6 bases from V and 3 bases from J; junction bases left unmatched: 8. CDR3 DNA: TGTGCCAGCAGCCCGGGACAGGGGCTCTTCTACGAGCAGTACTTC. Its protein is CASSPGQGLFYEQYF.

This clonotype was picked up a small number of times. The chain recombines TRBV5-1 with TRBJ2-2; D uncertain. Germline CDR1 is SGHRS and CDR2 is YFSETQ. CDR3 size: 14 residues. V dropped 4 bases and J dropped 6 bases, with 13 bases sitting between them. The CDR3 DNA sequence: TGCGCCAGCAGCCTGTCGGCGTTGTCCGGGGAGCTGTTTTTT. Translation gives CASSLSALSGELFF.

This chain uses TRBV20-1 with TRBJ1-1; possible D gene TRBD1, 5 bases. Germline assignment: CDR1 DFQATT and CDR2 SNEGSKA (reference sequence). The CDR3 sequence is 14 residues long. Trimming stripped 1 base from V and 3 bases from J, with 12 bases between. The CDR3 reads CSARGDSYYTEAFF. For the CDR3, the DNA is TGCAGTGCTAGAGGCGACAGTTACTACACTGAAGCTTTCTTT.